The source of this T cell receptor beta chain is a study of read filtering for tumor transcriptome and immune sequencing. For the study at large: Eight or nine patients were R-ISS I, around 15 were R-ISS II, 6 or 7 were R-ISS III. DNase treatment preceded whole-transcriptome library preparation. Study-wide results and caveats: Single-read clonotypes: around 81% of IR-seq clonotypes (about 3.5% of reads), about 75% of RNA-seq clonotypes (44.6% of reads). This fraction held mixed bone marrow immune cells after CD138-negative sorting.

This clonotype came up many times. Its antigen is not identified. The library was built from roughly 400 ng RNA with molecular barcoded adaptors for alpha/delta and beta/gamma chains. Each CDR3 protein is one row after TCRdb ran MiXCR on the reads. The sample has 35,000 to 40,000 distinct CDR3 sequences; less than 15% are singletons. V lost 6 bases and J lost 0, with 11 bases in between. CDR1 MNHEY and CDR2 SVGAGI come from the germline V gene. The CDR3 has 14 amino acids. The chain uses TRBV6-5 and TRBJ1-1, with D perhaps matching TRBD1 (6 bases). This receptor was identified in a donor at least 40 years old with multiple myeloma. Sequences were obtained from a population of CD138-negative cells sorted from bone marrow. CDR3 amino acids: CASRDDRLNTEAFF. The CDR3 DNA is TGTGCCAGCAGAGACGACAGGTTGAACACTGAAGCTTTCTTT.